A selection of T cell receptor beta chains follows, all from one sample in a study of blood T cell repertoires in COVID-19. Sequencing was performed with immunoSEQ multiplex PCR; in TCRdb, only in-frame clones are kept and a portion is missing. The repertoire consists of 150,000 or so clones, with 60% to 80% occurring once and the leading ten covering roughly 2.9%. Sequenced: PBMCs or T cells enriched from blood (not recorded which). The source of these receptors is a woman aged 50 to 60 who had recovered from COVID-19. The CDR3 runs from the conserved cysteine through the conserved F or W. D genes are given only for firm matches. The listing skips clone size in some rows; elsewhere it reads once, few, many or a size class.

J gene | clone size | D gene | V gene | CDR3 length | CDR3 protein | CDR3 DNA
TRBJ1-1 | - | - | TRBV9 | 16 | CASSVDEGMQGTEAFF | TGTGCCAGCAGCGTAGATGAAGGGATGCAGGGCACTGAAGCTTTCTTT
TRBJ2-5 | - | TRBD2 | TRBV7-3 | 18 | CASSLMGSSGGFQETQYF | TGTGCCAGCAGCTTGATGGGTTCTAGCGGGGGGTTCCAAGAGACCCAGTACTTC
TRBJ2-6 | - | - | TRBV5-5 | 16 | CASSLGEVSGANVLTF | TGTGCCAGCAGCTTGGGGGAGGTCTCTGGGGCCAACGTCCTGACTTTC
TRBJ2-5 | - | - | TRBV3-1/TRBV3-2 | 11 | CASSQELTQYF | TGTGCCAGCAGCCAGGAGTTGACCCAGTACTTC
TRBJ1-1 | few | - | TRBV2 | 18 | CASSVPPMTEIMNTEAFF | TGTGCCAGCAGTGTTCCCCCGATGACAGAAATCATGAACACTGAAGCTTTCTTT
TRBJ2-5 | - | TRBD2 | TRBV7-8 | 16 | CASSKRLVREGETQYF | TGTGCCAGCAGCAAGCGTCTGGTACGGGAGGGAGAGACCCAGTACTTC
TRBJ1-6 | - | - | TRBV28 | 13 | CASVQGYNSPLHF | TGTGCCAGTGTACAGGGTTATAATTCACCCCTCCACTTT
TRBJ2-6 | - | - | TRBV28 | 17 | CASSTTPLASGANVLTF | TGTGCCAGCAGCACGACCCCTTTAGCTTCTGGGGCCAACGTCCTGACTTTC
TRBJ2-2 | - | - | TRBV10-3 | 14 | CAISAQANTGELFF | TGTGCCATCAGTGCTCAGGCGAACACCGGGGAGCTGTTTTTT
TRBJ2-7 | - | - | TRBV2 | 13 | CASSERLLYEQYF | TGTGCCAGCAGTGAGAGGCTTCTCTACGAGCAGTACTTC
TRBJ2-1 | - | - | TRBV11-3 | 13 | CASSLVTYNEQFF | TGTGCCAGCAGCTTAGTCACCTACAATGAGCAGTTCTTC
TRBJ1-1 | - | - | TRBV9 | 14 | CASSVALGDTEAFF | TGTGCCAGCAGCGTAGCCTTAGGGGACACTGAAGCTTTCTTT
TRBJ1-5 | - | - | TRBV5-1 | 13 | CASSSQGWQPQHF | TGCGCCAGCAGCTCACAGGGTTGGCAGCCCCAGCATTTT
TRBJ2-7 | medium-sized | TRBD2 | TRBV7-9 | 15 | CASRGGASGIYEQYF | TGTGCCAGCAGAGGGGGGGCTAGCGGGATCTACGAGCAGTACTTC
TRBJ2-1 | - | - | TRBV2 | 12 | CASSEREFKQFF | TGTGCCAGCAGTGAAAGGGAGTTTAAGCAGTTCTTC
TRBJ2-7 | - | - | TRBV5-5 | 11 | CASSLGLEQYF | TGTGCCAGCAGCTTGGGTCTGGAGCAGTACTTC
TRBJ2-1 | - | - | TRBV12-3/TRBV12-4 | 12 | CASSRGLREQFF | TGTGCCAGCAGTCGGGGTTTACGTGAGCAGTTCTTC
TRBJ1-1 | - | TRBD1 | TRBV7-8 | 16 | CASSKNRGPLNTEAFF | TGTGCCAGCAGCAAGAACAGGGGACCCCTGAACACTGAAGCTTTCTTT
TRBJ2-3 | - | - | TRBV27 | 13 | CATVPPGTDTQYF | TGTGCCACCGTTCCGCCGGGCACAGATACGCAGTATTTT
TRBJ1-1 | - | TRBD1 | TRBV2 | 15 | CASSEATGDLGGAFF | TGTGCCAGCAGTGAAGCCACAGGGGACCTGGGGGGAGCTTTCTTT
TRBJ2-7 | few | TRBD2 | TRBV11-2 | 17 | CASSPQTPGLVYYEQYF | TGTGCCAGCAGCCCACAAACGCCGGGACTAGTCTACTACGAGCAGTACTTC
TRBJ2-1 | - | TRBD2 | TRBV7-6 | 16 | CASSSPRGTSSDEQFF | TGTGCCAGCAGCTCCCCCCGAGGGACTAGCTCGGATGAGCAGTTCTTC
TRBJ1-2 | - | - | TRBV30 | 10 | CAGDSYGYTF | TGTGCCGGCGACAGCTATGGCTACACCTTC
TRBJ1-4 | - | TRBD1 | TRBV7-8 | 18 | CASSLPRGQVGTNEKLFF | TGTGCCAGCAGCTTACCCAGGGGGCAAGTCGGAACTAATGAAAAACTGTTTTTT
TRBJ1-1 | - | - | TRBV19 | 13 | CASSAWETTEAFF | TGTGCCAGTAGTGCCTGGGAGACCACTGAAGCTTTCTTT
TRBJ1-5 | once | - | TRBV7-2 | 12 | CASSYNNQPQHF | TGTGCCAGCAGCTATAACAATCAGCCCCAGCATTTT
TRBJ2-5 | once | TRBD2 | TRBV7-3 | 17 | CASSLTEEALAEETQYF | TGTGCCAGCAGCTTAACGGAGGAAGCGCTAGCGGAAGAGACCCAGTACTTC
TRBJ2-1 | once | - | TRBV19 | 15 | CASSMSASTSNEQFF | TGTGCCAGTAGTATGTCGGCTAGCACCTCCAATGAGCAGTTCTTC
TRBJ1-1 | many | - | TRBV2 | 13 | CASSSDRHTEAFF | TGTGCCAGCAGTTCCGACAGGCACACTGAAGCTTTCTTT
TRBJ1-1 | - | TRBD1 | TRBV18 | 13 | CASSADRETEAFF | TGTGCCAGCTCAGCAGACAGGGAGACTGAAGCTTTCTTT
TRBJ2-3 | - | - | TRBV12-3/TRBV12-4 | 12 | CASRPTADTQYF | TGTGCCAGCAGGCCGACAGCAGATACGCAGTATTTT
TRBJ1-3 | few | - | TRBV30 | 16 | CAWGPKSGISGNTIYF | TGTGCCTGGGGGCCTAAATCAGGCATCTCTGGAAACACCATATATTTT
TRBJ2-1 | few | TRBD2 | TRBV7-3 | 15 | CASSSLAGVVGEQFF | TGTGCCAGCAGCTCACTAGCGGGAGTGGTCGGTGAGCAGTTCTTC
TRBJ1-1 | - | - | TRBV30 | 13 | CAWKRGVNTEAFF | TGTGCCTGGAAGCGGGGGGTAAACACTGAAGCTTTCTTT
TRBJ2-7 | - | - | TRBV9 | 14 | CASSVGQFSYEQYF | TGTGCCAGCAGCGTAGGACAGTTCTCCTACGAGCAGTACTTC
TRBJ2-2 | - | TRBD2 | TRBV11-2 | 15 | CASSQGLVNTGELFF | TGTGCCAGCAGCCAGGGACTAGTGAACACCGGGGAGCTGTTTTTT
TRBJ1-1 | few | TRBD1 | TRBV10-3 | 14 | CATTGGAGNTEAFF | TGTGCCACCACAGGGGGCGCCGGAAACACTGAAGCTTTCTTT
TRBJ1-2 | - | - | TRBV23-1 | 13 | CASSQGRNYGYTF | TGCGCCAGCAGTCAAGGCAGGAACTATGGCTACACCTTC
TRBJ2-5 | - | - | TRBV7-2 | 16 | CASSPDSGRLIETQYF | TGTGCCAGCAGCCCCGACTCTGGGAGACTGATAGAGACCCAGTACTTC
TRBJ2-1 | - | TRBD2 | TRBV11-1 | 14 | CASSSLTSERSRFF | TGTGCCAGCAGCTCCCTCACTAGCGAGAGATCCAGGTTCTTC
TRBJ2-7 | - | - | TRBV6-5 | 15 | CASSRSRTDGYEQYF | TGTGCCAGCAGTCGGTCCCGGACAGACGGTTACGAGCAGTACTTC
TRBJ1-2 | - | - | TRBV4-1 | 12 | CASSLTGIRYTF | TGCGCCAGCAGCCTCACGGGGATACGCTACACCTTC
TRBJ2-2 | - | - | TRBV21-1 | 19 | CASIRGLAGVPTNTGELFF | TGTGCCAGCATCCGGGGGCTAGCGGGAGTACCAACGAACACCGGGGAGCTGTTTTTT
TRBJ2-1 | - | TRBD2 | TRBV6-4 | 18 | CASSEGLAGFPSYNEQFF | TGTGCCAGCAGTGAGGGACTAGCGGGATTCCCCTCCTACAATGAGCAGTTCTTC
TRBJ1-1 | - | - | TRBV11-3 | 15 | CASSPGGRVDTEAFF | TGTGCCAGCAGCCCTGGTGGCAGGGTTGACACTGAAGCTTTCTTT
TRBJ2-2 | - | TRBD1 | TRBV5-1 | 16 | CASSLLRQGNTGELFF | TGCGCCAGCAGCTTGCTGAGACAGGGTAACACCGGGGAGCTGTTTTTT
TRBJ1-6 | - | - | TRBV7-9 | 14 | CASSPGQSSSPLHF | TGTGCCAGCAGCCCTGGGCAATCGAGTTCACCCCTCCACTTT
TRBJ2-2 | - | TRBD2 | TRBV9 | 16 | CASSDWTSGNTGELFF | TGTGCCAGCAGCGACTGGACTAGCGGGAACACCGGGGAGCTGTTTTTT
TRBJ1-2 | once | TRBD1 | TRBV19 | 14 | CASSTGTGNYGYTF | TGTGCCAGTAGTACCGGGACAGGGAACTATGGCTACACCTTC
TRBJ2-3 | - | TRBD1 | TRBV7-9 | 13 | CASSRTGTDTQYF | TGTGCCAGCAGCCGGACAGGGACAGATACGCAGTATTTT
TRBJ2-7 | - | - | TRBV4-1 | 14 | CASSTQTEPYEQYF | TGCGCCAGCAGCACGCAAACGGAGCCCTACGAGCAGTACTTC
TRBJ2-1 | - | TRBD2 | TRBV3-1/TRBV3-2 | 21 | CASSHVRPGLAASSSYNEQFF | TGTGCCAGCAGCCATGTACGACCGGGACTAGCCGCGTCGAGCTCCTACAATGAGCAGTTCTTC
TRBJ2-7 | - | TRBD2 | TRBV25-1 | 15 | CASSETSGGFYEQYF | TGTGCCAGCAGTGAGACTAGCGGGGGCTTCTACGAGCAGTACTTC
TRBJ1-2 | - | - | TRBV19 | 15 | CASSPDRGYRYGYTF | TGTGCCAGTTCCCCCGACCGGGGATATCGCTATGGCTACACCTTC
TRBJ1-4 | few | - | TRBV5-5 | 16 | CASSLARQAINEKLFF | TGTGCCAGCAGCTTGGCCCGACAGGCAATTAATGAAAAACTGTTTTTT
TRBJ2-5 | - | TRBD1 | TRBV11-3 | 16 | CASSTRTGYGEETQYF | TGTGCCAGCAGCACGAGGACAGGGTACGGCGAGGAGACCCAGTACTTC
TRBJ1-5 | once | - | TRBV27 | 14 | CASSLGQGNQPQHF | TGTGCCAGCAGTTTGGGGCAGGGAAATCAGCCCCAGCATTTT
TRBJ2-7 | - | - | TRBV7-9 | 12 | CASWGSSYEQYF | TGTGCCAGCTGGGGCAGCTCCTACGAGCAGTACTTC